The text below deals with one TCR beta chain. Its specificity is unknown. The sample originates from a study of CD8+CD57+ T cells in acquired aplastic anemia. Study background: Yields of DNA that came from sorted CD4+ and CD8+ cells averaged roughly 3.2 ug.

Genomic DNA was employed as the template in profiling TCR beta VDJ and CDR3. One entry per CDR3 protein, called by TCRdb with MiXCR from the reads. The sample holds roughly 180,000 distinct CDR3 sequences, 64% seen once. The germline V gene encodes CDR1 MNHNS and CDR2 SASEGT. V gave up 4 bases and J gave up 4 bases, with 8 bases separating them. The CDR3 has 12 amino acids. The study, taken as a whole, reports: Overlapping CD8+ CDR3 repertoires of patients and controls contained around 30 shared sequences. The study found no significant CD8+ Simpson's diversity difference between patients and controls.

What was sequenced was sorted CD4+, CD8+, or CD8+CD57+ T cells (not recorded which) from PBMCs. This TCR came from a human donor with severe aplastic anemia or a healthy control (not recorded which). The chain links TRBV6-1 to TRBJ2-7, with no clear D. The chain's CDR3 is CASSGWAYEQYF. The CDR3 DNA reads as TGTGCCAGCAGTGGGTGGGCGTACGAGCAGTACTTC.